Following are 20 T cell receptor beta chains from one sample sequenced in a study of CD8 T cells in ankylosing spondylitis. TCRdb re-analysed the 5' RACE reads in MiXCR, keeping a single row per CDR3 protein. The data contain roughly 250,000 distinct CDR3 sequences, 7.5% to 9% of them singletons. Sequencing input: blood, either unsorted or a sorted T cell fraction (not recorded which). The receptors come from a male donor with ankylosing spondylitis or in good health (not recorded which).

In this sample, this clonotype turned up many times. The chain carries TRBV9 and TRBJ2-2, with D perhaps matching TRBD1 (5 bases). In germline, CDR1 is SGDLS, CDR2 YYNGEE. The V gene lost 5 bases and the J gene lost 5 bases, with 13 bases spanning the gap. The CDR3 covers 14 residues. The CDR3 coding sequence is TGTGCCAGCAGGTCCAGCCCAGGGACCGGGGAGCTGTTTTTT. This codes for CASRSSPGTGELFF.

This clonotype was found many times. The V gene is TRBV7-2, the J gene TRBJ1-5; possibly TRBD1 for D (6 bases). The V gene lost 1 base and the J gene lost 0 bases, with 10 bases spanning the gap. The CDR3 totals 16 residues. Germline V CDR1 and CDR2: SGHTA, FQGNSA. The CDR3 DNA reads as TGTGCCAGCAGCTTAGTTGCCAGGGGTAGCAATCAGCCCCAGCATTTT. Encoded protein: CASSLVARGSNQPQHF.

This clonotype appeared many times. The genes are TRBV30 and TRBJ2-5; 7 bases line up with TRBD1. Germline V gene lookup returns CDR1 GTSNPN and CDR2 SVGIG (reference sequence). The CDR3 loop spans 12 amino acids. The V gene end was trimmed by 5 bases and the J gene end by 4 bases; junction bases not matched to a gene: 4. CDR3 DNA sequence: TGTGCCTGGTCGACAGGGAGAGAGACCCAGTACTTC. It encodes CAWSTGRETQYF.

This clonotype occurred many times. The rearrangement joins TRBV6-2 or TRBV6-3 to TRBJ2-3; D not resolved. The CDR3 consists of 14 residues. In germline, CDR1 is MNHEY, CDR2 SVGEGT. V was shortened by 2 bases and J by 6 bases, with 12 bases between the two germline ends. The DNA for the CDR3 is TGTGCCAGCAGTTACATTGCATCCACGGATACGCAGTATTTT. Residues: CASSYIASTDTQYF.

This clonotype came up a few times. V is TRBV20-1 and J is TRBJ2-5; D possibly matches TRBD1 or TRBD2 (6 bases each). Germline CDR1 reads DFQATT; CDR2 reads SNEGSKA (reference sequence). V was pared by 0 bases and J by 4 bases, with 15 bases between. There are 15 residues in the CDR3. The CDR3 region is CSARDVGGPGETQYF. In DNA form, the CDR3 reads TGCAGTGCTAGAGATGTAGGGGGGCCAGGAGAGACCCAGTACTTC.

At least ten counts were recorded for this clonotype. The chain links TRBV7-2 to TRBJ1-5, with TRBD1 identical over 7 bases. V lost 1 base, J lost 11 bases, and 5 bases stayed unmatched. Germline CDR1 is SGHTA and CDR2 is FQGNSA. This CDR3 has 13 amino acids. For the CDR3, the DNA is TGTGCCAGCAGCTTAGAGCGGGACAGAGCCCAGCATTTT. It translates to CASSLERDRAQHF.

This clonotype turned up a few times. This chain uses TRBV10-3 with TRBJ1-2; perhaps TRBD1 as D (5 bases). Germline assignment: CDR1 ENHRY and CDR2 SYGVKD. The V end lost 0 bases, the J end lost 4 bases, and 12 bases lay between the germline ends. This CDR3 region has 15 residues. The CDR3 bases are TGTGCCATCAGTGAGTCTAAGGCAGGGAGCTATGGCTACACCTTC. Its protein product is CAISESKAGSYGYTF.

This clonotype was detected many times. The chain has TRBV5-1 and TRBJ1-6; 7 bases are shared with TRBD1. The CDR3 sequence is 14 residues long. The germline CDR1 and CDR2 sequences are SGHRS and YFSETQ. J was trimmed by 10 bases and V by 4 bases; bases with no gene match: 8. CDR3 DNA sequence: TGCGCCAGCAGCACCGGACAGGCAGAGTCACCCCTCCACTTT. It encodes CASSTGQAESPLHF. The variable domain in full, completed from reference TRBV5-1 and TRBJ1-6, reads KAGVTQTPRYLIKTRGQQVTLSCSPISGHRSVSWYQQTPGQGLQFLFEYFSETQRNKGNFPGRFSGRQFSNSRSEMNVSTLELGDSALYLCASSTGQAESPLHFGNGTRLTVT.

This clonotype was seen a handful of times. V is TRBV5-6 and J is TRBJ1-1, with TRBD1 identical over 7 bases. The CDR3 totals 16 residues. Germline values: CDR1 SGHDT, CDR2 YYEEEE. With 2 bases clipped from V and 3 bases from J, the junction kept 10 bases outside the gene matches. The CDR3 loop is CASSLSTGRGDTEAFF. CDR3 coding DNA: TGTGCCAGCAGCTTATCGACAGGGAGGGGGGACACTGAAGCTTTCTTT. Looking up the rest from reference TRBV5-6 and TRBJ1-1 gives the full variable domain: DAGVTQSPTHLIKTRGQQVTLRCSPKSGHDTVSWYQQALGQGPQFIFQYYEEEERQRGNFPDRFSGHQFPNYSSELNVNALLLGDSALYLCASSLSTGRGDTEAFFGQGTRLTVV.

This clonotype has at least ten counts. The chain carries TRBV25-1 and TRBJ2-1; D call uncertain. The V end was cut by 5 bases, the J end by 0 bases, with 14 bases between. The germline gives CDR1 MGHDK, CDR2 SYGVNS. The length of the CDR3 is 16 residues. CDR3 DNA sequence: TGTGCCAGCAGTTTAAGGTCCCCGGGCTCCTACAATGAGCAGTTCTTC. It is translated as CASSLRSPGSYNEQFF.

The chain combines TRBV5-4 with TRBJ1-3, with 7 bases aligning to TRBD1. The CDR3 contains 16 residues. V lost 1 base to trimming and J lost 3 bases; unmatched junction nucleotides: 7. Germline lookup yields CDR1 SGHNT and CDR2 YYREEE (reference sequence). In DNA, the CDR3 is TGTGCCAGCAGCTTGTCACAGGGGTTTGGTGGAAACACCATATATTTT. It codes for CASSLSQGFGGNTIYF.

This clonotype was observed many times. The V gene is TRBV4-3, the J gene TRBJ1-6; the D is unclear. The CDR3 spans 17 residues. The V gene's germline CDR1 is LGHNA and CDR2 YSLEER. With 0 bases removed from V and 0 bases from J, the gap between germline ends came to 9 bases. CDR3 in amino acids: CASSQDEPSSYNSPLHF. CDR3 in DNA: TGCGCCAGCAGCCAAGATGAGCCGAGCTCCTATAATTCACCCCTCCACTTT.

The rearrangement links TRBV4-2 to TRBJ2-2; D not certain. Trimming removed 1 base from V and 4 bases from J, with 4 bases in between. The germline CDR1 and CDR2 sequences are LGHNA and YNFKEQ. This CDR3 has 13 residues. CDR3 in DNA: TGTGCCAGCAGCCAAGTGGGCACCGGGGAGCTGTTTTTT. Its protein product is CASSQVGTGELFF.

This clonotype was seen a few times. The chain combines TRBV5-1 with TRBJ2-7, with a possible D match to TRBD1 (6 bases). Germline V gene sequence: CDR1 SGHRS, CDR2 YFSETQ. V gave up 4 bases and J gave up 2 bases, with 13 bases separating them. The CDR3 runs 14 residues. CDR3 residues: CASSLSGHPYEQYF. CDR3 sequence (DNA): TGCGCCAGCAGCCTCTCGGGACACCCCTACGAGCAGTACTTC.

This clonotype was picked up a small number of times. The gene calls are TRBV7-2 and TRBJ2-4, with D possibly matching TRBD1 (5 bases). The germline V gene has CDR1 SGHTA and CDR2 FQGNSA. V dropped 0 bases and J dropped 0 bases, with 12 bases sitting between them. The CDR3 totals 17 residues. DNA for the CDR3: TGTGCCAGCAGCTTAGCAGGGGCCGGTATAGCCAAAAACATTCAGTACTTC. Translating it yields CASSLAGAGIAKNIQYF. Based on the CDR3 plus reference TRBV7-2 and TRBJ2-4, the full variable domain is GAGVSQSPSNKVTEKGKDVELRCDPISGHTALYWYRQSLGQGLEFLIYFQGNSAPDKSGLPSDRFSAERTGGSVSTLTIQRTQQEDSAVYLCASSLAGAGIAKNIQYFGAGTRLSVL.

This clonotype showed up just a few times. The chain employs TRBV7-9 and TRBJ1-1; the D is unclear. V lost 2 bases and J 8 bases, leaving 18 bases between the germline ends. Germline CDR1 reads SEHNR; CDR2 reads FQNEAQ (reference sequence). This CDR3 has 15 residues. The CDR3 sequence is CASSLISGPNPEAFF. The CDR3 DNA is TGTGCCAGCAGCTTAATCTCAGGCCCCAATCCCGAAGCTTTCTTT. The full variable domain, rest sourced from reference TRBV7-9 and TRBJ1-1, is DTGVSQNPRHKITKRGQNVTFRCDPISEHNRLYWYRQTLGQGPEFLTYFQNEAQLEKSRLLSDRFSAERPKGSFSTLEIQRTEQGDSAMYLCASSLISGPNPEAFFGQGTRLTVV.

This clonotype showed up many times. The chain uses TRBV5-1 and TRBJ2-1, with D maybe TRBD2 (5 bases). CDR1 is SGHRS, CDR2 YFSETQ, per germline. This CDR3 spans 14 amino acids. Deletions cut 5 bases from V and 0 bases from J, with 9 bases between. CDR3 amino acids: CASSPEGSYNEQFF. The CDR3 bases are TGCGCCAGCAGTCCCGAGGGCTCCTACAATGAGCAGTTCTTC.

This clonotype was counted many times. The chain uses TRBV20-1 and TRBJ2-1, with 9 nucleotides matching TRBD2. Unmatched junction bases numbered 11, after V lost 3 bases and J lost 2 bases. The CDR3 is 17 amino acids. Germline V gene lookup returns CDR1 DFQATT and CDR2 SNEGSKA (reference sequence). Here the CDR3 reads CSASYIFGGRAYNEQFF. CDR3 DNA: TGCAGTGCTAGTTACATCTTTGGCGGGAGGGCCTACAATGAGCAGTTCTTC.

Comments on this clonotype: This sequence may be a read error, since a much larger clone differs from it by one base. The J gene is TRBJ2-4, the V gene TRBV9; 11 bases fit TRBD1. The germline gives CDR1 SGDLS, CDR2 YYNGEE. The CDR3 has 15 amino acids. The CDR3 DNA reads TGTGCCGGCAGCCTCGGACAGGGGGCCCAAAACATTCAGTACTTC. It is translated as CAGSLGQGAQNIQYF.

This clonotype was counted at least ten times. The gene calls are TRBV10-3 and TRBJ1-6; the D gene is possibly TRBD1 (5 bases). The V end was cut by 4 bases, the J end by 2 bases, with 6 bases between. This CDR3 is 14 amino acids long. The germline V gene encodes CDR1 ENHRY and CDR2 SYGVKD. The CDR3 sequence: CAISGGAYNSPLHF. The CDR3 nucleotides are TGTGCCATCAGTGGGGGCGCCTATAATTCACCCCTCCACTTT.